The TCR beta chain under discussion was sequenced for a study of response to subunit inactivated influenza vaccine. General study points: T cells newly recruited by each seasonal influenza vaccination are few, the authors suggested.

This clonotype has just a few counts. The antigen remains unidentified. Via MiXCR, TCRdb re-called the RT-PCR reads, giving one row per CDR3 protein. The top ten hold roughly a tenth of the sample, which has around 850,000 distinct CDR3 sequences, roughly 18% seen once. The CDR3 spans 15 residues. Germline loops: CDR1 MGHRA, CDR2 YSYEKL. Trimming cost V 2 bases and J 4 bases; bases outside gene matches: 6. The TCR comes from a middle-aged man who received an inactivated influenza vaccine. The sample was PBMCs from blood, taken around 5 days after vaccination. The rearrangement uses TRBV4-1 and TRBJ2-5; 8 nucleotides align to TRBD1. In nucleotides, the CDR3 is TGCGCCAGCAGCCAAAGACAGGGGTGGTCAGAGACCCAGTACTTC. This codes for CASSQRQGWSETQYF.